This T cell receptor beta chain emerged from a study of shared clonotypes between healthy human individuals. At the level of the study: Donors, aged 18 to 49, were a couple of women and a few men.

The table came from immunoSEQ multiplex PCR; TCRdb's copy has only in-frame clones and leaves some out. The repertoire holds approximately 1.5 million clones, 95% to 99% seen once, with less than 0.55% in the top ten. Healthy HIV-negative adults without recent acute infections or vaccinations served as donors. Notes on this clone: What it binds is not known.

Study outcomes and limitations: In the sorted subsets, rarefaction showed sequencing was incomplete despite large depth. Naive subsets generally exceeded memory subsets in estimated richness.

Sequencing was performed on naive CD4+ T cells sorted from blood. The subset: CD45RA+ positively selected. The TCR sequence derives from a man aged 30 to 39 in good health.

CDR3 loop: CASSSHEMNTEAFF. The CDR3 DNA is TGTGCCAGCAGCTCACATGAGATGAACACTGAAGCTTTCTTT. V gene TRBV7-8 combines with J gene TRBJ1-1; D is uncertain. CDR1 is SGHVS, CDR2 FQNEAQ, per germline. Trimming took off 4 bases at V and 0 bases at J, with 9 bases between the two ends. The CDR3 is 14 amino acids.